These 2 T cell receptor beta chains came from one sample sequenced in a study of T cells in Graves' hyperthyroidism and ophthalmopathy. TCR beta CDR3 regions were amplified from RNA transcripts. An initial round of RT-PCR targeting the TCR CDR3 relied on the HTBI primer set. MiXCR, run by TCRdb on the multiplex PCR reads, gives a single entry per CDR3 protein. The sample carries a few hundred thousand distinct CDR3 sequences, around 15% recorded once. Sequencing was done on a sample of blood. These receptors were taken from a woman in her 30s with Graves' ophthalmopathy.

This clonotype came up many times. J is TRBJ1-5 and V is TRBV25-1; 10 bases are a match to TRBD1. The CDR3 loop spans 13 amino acids. Germline V gene lookup returns CDR1 MGHDK and CDR2 SYGVNS. V lost 7 bases and J lost 5; bases outside the gene matches: 2. Here the CDR3 DNA reads TGTGCCAGCAAAGGACAGGGGGATCAGCCCCAGCATTTT. As protein: CASKGQGDQPQHF. The variable domain in full, with the rest retrieved from reference TRBV25-1 and TRBJ1-5, is EADIYQTPRYLVIGTGKKITLECSQTMGHDKMYWYQQDPGMELHLIHYSYGVNSTEKGDLSSESTVSRIRTEHFPLTLESARPSHTSQYLCASKGQGDQPQHFGDGTRLSIL.

This clonotype came up many times. The V gene is TRBV7-8, the J gene TRBJ2-1; either TRBD1 or TRBD2 may supply D (5 bases each). The length of the CDR3 is 16 residues. Germline lookup yields CDR1 SGHVS and CDR2 FQNEAQ. Trimming pared 4 bases from V and 7 bases from J, leaving 20 bases between. CDR3 sequence: CASSSLDSIRRNEQFF. For the CDR3, the DNA is TGTGCCAGCAGCTCCCTAGACAGCATCAGGAGGAATGAGCAGTTCTTC.